A single sample gave rise to the 31 T cell receptor beta chains below, sequenced in a study of cytomegalovirus exposure and HLA in healthy donors. Primers for the PCR totalled 60 Vbeta and 13 Jbeta. The protocol was immunoSEQ multiplex PCR, while the TCRdb copy is restricted to in-frame clones and leaves out a portion. This repertoire shows some 180,000 clones, around 80% found once; its top ten account for 1.3% to 1.5%. Sequenced material: PBMCs. The receptors were gathered from a girl aged 10 to 17 in good health and CMV-seropositive.

The chain links TRBV30 to TRBJ2-7; D is unresolved. The CDR3 extends over 11 amino acids. Trimming cost V 4 bases and J 1 base, with 5 bases left between them. The germline V gene has CDR1 GTSNPN and CDR2 SVGIG (reference sequence). The CDR3 region has the DNA TGTGCCTGGAAAACTTCCTACGAGCAGTACTTC. Protein product: CAWKTSYEQYF.

This chain's CDR3 is CAWSLLAGGEQFF. CDR3 nucleotides: TGTGCCTGGAGTTTGCTAGCGGGAGGTGAGCAGTTCTTC. This rearrangement joins TRBV30 to TRBJ2-1, with TRBD2 matching over 11 bases. This CDR3 region has 13 residues. The V gene's germline CDR1 is GTSNPN and CDR2 SVGIG (reference sequence). The trim removed 2 bases at V and 9 bases at J, leaving 3 bases unmatched.

This chain connects TRBV27 to TRBJ1-3, with a tentative D call TRBD1 (6 bases). V was shortened by 5 bases and J by 2 bases, with 10 bases between the two germline ends. The CDR3 has 14 amino acids. Germline V gives CDR1 MNHEY, CDR2 SMNVEV (reference sequence). CDR3 region: CASSQQGTGNTIYF. CDR3 nucleotides: TGTGCCAGCAGTCAACAGGGCACTGGAAACACCATATATTTT.

This clone showed up just a few times. V is TRBV30 and J is TRBJ1-2; the D is unclear. The germline V gene has CDR1 GTSNPN and CDR2 SVGIG (reference sequence). The CDR3 spans 12 residues. Deletions cut 1 base from V and 8 bases from J, with 11 bases between. DNA for the CDR3: TGTGCCTGGAGTGCCGGGGTCGGGGGCTACACCTTC. It yields the protein CAWSAGVGGYTF.

The chain couples TRBV6-1 to TRBJ1-2; possible D gene TRBD1, 5 bases. The germline V gene encodes CDR1 MNHNS and CDR2 SASEGT. The length of the CDR3 is 13 residues. Trimming cost V 2 bases and J 5 bases, with 9 bases left between them. CDR3 in DNA: TGTGCCAGCAGTGAACAGGGAGGATATGGCTACACCTTC. It yields the protein CASSEQGGYGYTF.

The chain is built from TRBV2 and TRBJ2-5; the D gene is possibly TRBD1 (5 bases). CDR1 is SNHLY, CDR2 FYNNEI, per germline. V lost 11 bases, J lost 5 bases, and 24 bases lay in between. The CDR3 length is 15 residues. Here the CDR3 DNA reads TGTGCCGGGCAGGCCGGCCAAGGGGCTGGGGAGACCCAGTACTTC. It specifies CAGQAGQGAGETQYF.

The rearrangement links TRBV15 to TRBJ1-4; tentative D call: TRBD1 (6 bases). V shed 5 bases and J shed 6 bases, with 10 bases lying between them. The CDR3 has 13 residues. Germline values: CDR1 LNHNV, CDR2 YYDKDF (reference sequence). The CDR3 spells CATSGQKYEKLFF. CDR3 DNA sequence: TGTGCCACCAGCGGACAGAAGTATGAAAAACTGTTTTTT.

In DNA form, the CDR3 reads TGCGCCAGCAGCTTGAGCGCAGGAGGGGTTCTCGAGCAGTACTTC. Protein: CASSLSAGGVLEQYF. The chain recombines TRBV5-1 with TRBJ2-7; D possibly corresponds to TRBD2 (6 bases). CDR3 length equals 15 residues. Trimming cost V 1 base and J 6 bases, with 17 bases left between them. Germline CDR1 is SGHRS and CDR2 is YFSETQ.

The chain links TRBV11-3 to TRBJ2-5; 10 nucleotides line up with TRBD1. V shed 5 bases and J 1 base; nucleotides not matched to a gene: 4. The CDR3 runs 15 residues. CDR1 is SGHNT, CDR2 YENEEA, per germline. This chain's CDR3 is CASSQGTGAQETQYF. For the CDR3, the DNA is TGTGCCAGCAGCCAAGGGACAGGGGCCCAAGAGACCCAGTACTTC. The full variable domain, its missing parts supplied by reference TRBV11-3 and TRBJ2-5, is EAGVVQSPRYKIIEKKQPVAFWCNPISGHNTLYWYLQNLGQGPELLIRYENEEAVDDSQLPKDRFSAERLKGVDSTLKIQPAELGDSAVYLCASSQGTGAQETQYFGPGTRLLVL.

The V call is TRBV27, the J call TRBJ1-2; D is ambiguous. This CDR3 spans 13 amino acids. Germline CDR1 is MNHEY and CDR2 is SMNVEV (reference sequence). The V gene lost 3 bases and the J gene lost 1 base, with 6 bases spanning the gap. CDR3 sequence: CASSFSYNYGYTF. CDR3 DNA: TGTGCCAGCAGTTTTTCTTATAACTATGGCTACACCTTC.

CDR3 protein: CASSTGTGNYGYTF. CDR3 sequence (DNA): TGTGCCAGCAGCACCGGAACAGGGAACTATGGCTACACCTTC. This chain uses TRBV2 with TRBJ1-2; weak D call: TRBD1 (6 bases). The CDR3 totals 14 residues. Trimming left V 6 bases short and J 2 bases short, with 13 bases between. The germline V gene has CDR1 SNHLY and CDR2 FYNNEI.

The CDR3 DNA reads as TGTGCCAGCAGCACCGCACGGGCGGGCAATGAGCAGTTCTTC. It specifies CASSTARAGNEQFF. The V gene is TRBV7-6, the J gene TRBJ2-1; possibly TRBD2 for D (5 bases). Germline CDR1 reads SGHVS; CDR2 reads FNYEAQ. The CDR3 has 14 amino acids. Trimming shortened V by 5 bases and J by 6 bases, and 14 bases separated the two germline ends.

The genes are TRBV19 and TRBJ1-4; 7 bases align to TRBD1. Germline V gives CDR1 LNHDA, CDR2 SQIVND (reference sequence). Trimming cost V 7 bases and J 3 bases; bases outside gene matches: 11. This CDR3 is 16 amino acids long. The CDR3 DNA reads TGTGCCAGTACCGGGACAGCCTACACTTCTAATGAAAAACTGTTTTTT. Translated, it gives CASTGTAYTSNEKLFF.

The chain employs TRBV7-2 and TRBJ2-7; TRBD2 matches 12 bases. From germline, CDR1 is SGHTA and CDR2 FQGNSA. The CDR3 loop spans 17 amino acids. The V segment lost 0 bases and the J segment 4 bases; nucleotides outside the gene matches: 7. In DNA form, the CDR3 reads TGTGCCAGCAGCTTAGCTTGGACTAGCGGGGCGTATTACGAGCAGTACTTC. Its translation is CASSLAWTSGAYYEQYF.

The genes are TRBV5-6 and TRBJ2-7, with no clear D. This CDR3 comprises 15 residues. Germline CDR1 and CDR2: SGHDT and YYEEEE. Trimming left V 2 bases short and J 3 bases short, with 15 bases between. CDR3 coding DNA: TGTGCCAGCAGCTTCTTAGGCCGGCAGGACTACGAGCAGTACTTC. Its translation is CASSFLGRQDYEQYF.

J is TRBJ1-2 and V is TRBV5-6; 7 nucleotides line up with TRBD1. After removal of 4 bases from V and 4 bases from J, the junction contained 4 bases not matched to a gene. The CDR3 is made up of 13 amino acids. Germline V gene sequence: CDR1 SGHDT, CDR2 YYEEEE. CDR3 in amino acids: CASSEGAGYGYTF. CDR3 DNA: TGTGCCAGCAGCGAGGGGGCTGGCTATGGCTACACCTTC.

This chain joins TRBV18 and TRBJ2-7; 9 bases map to TRBD1. CDR1 and CDR2 (germline): KGHSH, LQKENI. This CDR3 spans 14 amino acids. V lost 2 bases and J lost 3; bases outside the gene matches: 2. In nucleotides, the CDR3 is TGTGCCAGCTCACCAGCGGGACAGGGCTACGAGCAGTACTTC. This codes for CASSPAGQGYEQYF. Full variable domain (missing parts from reference TRBV18 and TRBJ2-7): NAGVMQNPRHLVRRRGQEARLRCSPMKGHSHVYWYRQLPEEGLKFMVYLQKENIIDESGMPKERFSAEFPKEGPSILRIQQVVRGDSAAYFCASSPAGQGYEQYFGPGTRLTVT.

This chain connects TRBV30 to TRBJ1-5; D uncertain. Germline V gives CDR1 GTSNPN, CDR2 SVGIG (reference sequence). The CDR3 is 19 amino acids. V was shortened by 2 bases and J by 5 bases, with 28 bases between the two germline ends. DNA for the CDR3: TGTGCCTGGAGTCGAGGGTTTGTTATCGAGTCTCAGTCTCATCAGCCCCAGCATTTT. Protein sequence: CAWSRGFVIESQSHQPQHF.

The CDR3 DNA follows: TGTGCCAGCAGCTTAGCGCGGGGAGGGGATCAAGAGACCCAGTACTTC. Protein product: CASSLARGGDQETQYF. The chain carries TRBV7-8 and TRBJ2-5, with 7 bases matching TRBD2. Germline CDR1 is SGHVS and CDR2 is FQNEAQ. The CDR3 consists of 16 residues. The J segment lost 2 bases and the V segment lost 0 bases, leaving 6 bases of the junction unmatched.

The J gene is TRBJ2-5, the V gene TRBV2; 12 bases align to TRBD2. The germline CDR1 and CDR2 sequences are SNHLY and FYNNEI. The CDR3 has 17 residues. Germline trimming cut 6 bases from V and 5 bases from J; bases unmatched to any gene: 13. This chain's CDR3 is CASRFSTITSGRETQYF. The CDR3 region has the DNA TGTGCCAGCAGATTTTCTACTATTACTAGCGGGAGGGAGACCCAGTACTTC.

V gene TRBV9 combines with J gene TRBJ1-1; D remains unclear. The V gene lost 0 bases and the J gene lost 4 bases, with 19 bases spanning the gap. Germline V gives CDR1 SGDLS, CDR2 YYNGEE. The CDR3 runs to 17 residues. CDR3 sequence (DNA): TGTGCCAGCAGCGTAGTGTTAATAGGTAGCTTGGGCACTGAAGCTTTCTTT. Translation: CASSVVLIGSLGTEAFF.

This chain uses TRBV7-6 with TRBJ2-3, with 13 bases lining up with TRBD2. V was pared by 4 bases and J by 1 base, with 5 bases of the junction left unmatched. CDR1 and CDR2 from the germline V gene are SGHVS and FNYEAQ. The length of the CDR3 is 17 residues. This chain's CDR3 is CASSSGLAGVGTDTQYF. For the CDR3, the DNA is TGTGCCAGCAGCTCAGGACTAGCGGGAGTAGGCACAGATACGCAGTATTTT.

The chain links TRBV30 to TRBJ1-2; 7 nucleotides align to TRBD1. The ends lost 0 bases at V and 8 bases at J; junction bases unmatched: 9. This CDR3 contains 14 residues. The germline gives CDR1 GTSNPN, CDR2 SVGIG (reference sequence). In DNA, the CDR3 is TGTGCCTGGAGTGTTAGGGCAGGGGGTGACGGCTACACCTTC. Translated: CAWSVRAGGDGYTF.

The rearrangement joins TRBV7-9 to TRBJ2-7; D may be TRBD2 (7 bases). CDR1 is SEHNR and CDR2 is FQNEAQ in the germline V gene (reference sequence). Deletions cut 4 bases from V and 0 bases from J, with 13 bases between. The CDR3 sequence is 15 residues long. The CDR3 DNA is TGTGCCAGCAGCTGGGGGGGCAGGGGCTCCTACGAGCAGTACTTC. Translating gives CASSWGGRGSYEQYF.

Only one count was recorded for this clone. The gene calls are TRBV28 and TRBJ1-2; 7 positions match TRBD1. Germline trimming cut 3 bases from V and 1 base from J; bases unmatched to any gene: 8. This CDR3 spans 16 amino acids. Germline V gives CDR1 MDHEN, CDR2 SYDVKM. The CDR3 is CASSFLGQAHNYGYTF. CDR3 DNA sequence: TGTGCCAGCAGTTTTCTAGGACAGGCCCATAACTATGGCTACACCTTC.

The chain combines TRBV18 with TRBJ1-1; TRBD1 matches at 9 bases. J gave up 3 bases and V 8 bases, and 4 bases lay outside the gene matches. The V gene's germline CDR1 is KGHSH and CDR2 LQKENI. The length of the CDR3 is 13 residues. Written as DNA, the CDR3 is TGTGCCAGCAAACAGGGGGCCGACACTGAAGCTTTCTTT. It translates to CASKQGADTEAFF. The full variable domain, its missing parts supplied by reference TRBV18 and TRBJ1-1, is NAGVMQNPRHLVRRRGQEARLRCSPMKGHSHVYWYRQLPEEGLKFMVYLQKENIIDESGMPKERFSAEFPKEGPSILRIQQVVRGDSAAYFCASKQGADTEAFFGQGTRLTVV.

A single count supports this clone. The CDR3 nucleotides read TGCGCCAGCAGCTCCTCTAGCGGGAGCTCCTACAATGAGCAGTTCTTC. Residues: CASSSSSGSSYNEQFF. The chain joins TRBV5-1 to TRBJ2-1; 10 positions match TRBD2. The J segment lost 0 bases and the V segment lost 3 bases, leaving 3 bases of the junction unmatched. CDR3 length: 16 residues. Germline V gene lookup returns CDR1 SGHRS and CDR2 YFSETQ.

The chain combines TRBV6-5 with TRBJ1-5; 7 bases align to TRBD1. Unmatched junction bases numbered 2, after V lost 6 bases and J lost 3 bases. The CDR3 is made up of 13 amino acids. CDR1 MNHEY and CDR2 SVGAGI come from the germline V gene. CDR3 nucleotide sequence: TGTGCCAGCAGCGGGACAGTCAATCAGCCCCAGCATTTT. Amino acid sequence: CASSGTVNQPQHF.

This chain uses TRBV6-4 with TRBJ2-3, with TRBD2 as a possible D gene (6 bases). V dropped 7 bases and J dropped 0 bases, with 14 bases sitting between them. This CDR3 region has 15 residues. Per germline, CDR1 MRHNA and CDR2 SNTAGT. The CDR3 sequence: CASKLEGGSTDTQYF. In nucleotides, the CDR3 is TGTGCCAGCAAGTTGGAGGGCGGTAGCACAGATACGCAGTATTTT.

The chain joins TRBV5-1 to TRBJ2-1; D call uncertain. V shed 2 bases and J shed 4 bases, with 13 bases lying between them. This CDR3 has 15 amino acids. Germline V gene lookup returns CDR1 SGHRS and CDR2 YFSETQ. CDR3 in amino acids: CASSFGHVPYNEQFF. The CDR3 DNA is TGCGCCAGCAGCTTTGGGCATGTCCCATACAATGAGCAGTTCTTC.

The CDR3 region is CASSPSGAGLNYGYTF. The CDR3 bases are TGTGCCAGCAGCCCTAGCGGCGCAGGGTTGAACTATGGCTACACCTTC. The J gene is TRBJ1-2, the V gene TRBV9; TRBD1 is a possible D gene (5 bases). There are 16 residues in the CDR3. Per the germline V gene, CDR1 is SGDLS and CDR2 is YYNGEE. V was shortened by 4 bases and J by 2 bases, with 18 bases between the two germline ends.